Below, 16 T cell receptor beta chains from the same sample are listed, as sequenced in a study of T-cell memory formation after mild COVID-19. TCRdb re-analysed the 5' RACE reads in MiXCR, keeping a single row per CDR3 protein. The sample shows 350,000 to 550,000 distinct CDR3 sequences, approximately 19% of them seen only once. The sequencing input was PBMCs or a T cell subset sorted from them (not recorded which). The receptors were sampled from a man aged 18 to 30 who had mild COVID-19 (a few samples of this study predate the infection). Cell type and time point are not known.

There are a few counts of this clonotype. The chain links TRBV9 to TRBJ2-5, with 9 bases that match TRBD1. This CDR3 has 16 amino acids. Losses at the gene ends were 0 bases for V and 6 bases for J; bases not matched to a gene: 9. Germline V CDR1 and CDR2: SGDLS, YYNGEE. CDR3 loop: CASSVEPGQGFKTQYF. Written as DNA, the CDR3 is TGTGCCAGCAGCGTAGAACCGGGACAGGGTTTTAAGACCCAGTACTTC.

The sample holds a few counts of this clonotype. The chain couples TRBV9 to TRBJ2-1; D gene unclear. The CDR3 loop spans 13 amino acids. V gave up 0 bases and J gave up 12 bases, with 13 bases separating them. Germline CDR1 reads SGDLS; CDR2 reads YYNGEE. The CDR3 coding sequence is TGTGCCAGCAGCGTAGCTCGCGTAGGTCTGCAGTTCTTC. Translated, it gives CASSVARVGLQFF.

There are a few counts of this clonotype. The chain joins TRBV7-9 to TRBJ2-5; maybe TRBD2 (7 bases). CDR3 size: 15 residues. Germline CDR1 SEHNR, CDR2 FQNEAQ (reference sequence). V lost 4 bases to trimming and J lost 5 bases, with 17 bases between them. Written as DNA, the CDR3 is TGTGCCAGCAGCTCCTCGGGGGGCGGTGTGGAGACCCAGTACTTC. Translated: CASSSSGGGVETQYF. Combining the CDR3 with reference TRBV7-9 and TRBJ2-5 gives the whole variable domain DTGVSQNPRHKITKRGQNVTFRCDPISEHNRLYWYRQTLGQGPEFLTYFQNEAQLEKSRLLSDRFSAERPKGSFSTLEIQRTEQGDSAMYLCASSSSGGGVETQYFGPGTRLLVL.

This clonotype came up a few times. V gene TRBV5-1 combines with J gene TRBJ1-2; D is undetermined. Per germline, CDR1 SGHRS and CDR2 YFSETQ. The CDR3 runs 13 residues. The V gene lost 0 bases and the J gene lost 7 bases, with 10 bases spanning the gap. This chain's CDR3 is CASSLEGNGGYTF. The CDR3 coding sequence is TGCGCCAGCAGCTTGGAAGGGAATGGTGGCTACACCTTC. The entire variable domain, with the rest obtained from reference TRBV5-1 and TRBJ1-2, is as follows: KAGVTQTPRYLIKTRGQQVTLSCSPISGHRSVSWYQQTPGQGLQFLFEYFSETQRNKGNFPGRFSGRQFSNSRSEMNVSTLELGDSALYLCASSLEGNGGYTFGSGTRLTVV.

This clonotype was found a few times. The chain carries TRBV6-6 and TRBJ2-3; 11 bases are a match to TRBD2. The ends lost 6 bases at V and 4 bases at J; junction bases unmatched: 9. Germline values: CDR1 MNHNY, CDR2 SVGAGI (reference sequence). The CDR3 totals 16 residues. CDR3 nucleotide sequence: TGTGCCAGCAGGCTTACCGGGACTAGCGGCCCAGATACGCAGTATTTT. Residues: CASRLTGTSGPDTQYF.

This chain links TRBV10-3 with TRBJ2-5; tentatively, D is TRBD1 (6 bases). The CDR3 loop spans 13 amino acids. Trimming removed 7 bases at V and 3 bases at J, with 12 bases between. Germline V gene data show CDR1 as ENHRY and CDR2 as SYGVKD. CDR3 DNA sequence: TGTGCCATCAATAAGGGACATGAAGAGACCCAGTACTTC. This gives the protein CAINKGHEETQYF.

This chain connects TRBV5-4 to TRBJ1-2; perhaps TRBD1 as D (5 bases). Germline V gene data show CDR1 as SGHNT and CDR2 as YYREEE (reference sequence). Trimming shortened V by 2 bases and J by 7 bases, and 12 bases separated the two germline ends. The CDR3 is 13 amino acids. The CDR3 DNA is TGTGCCAGCAGCTTCACCTTCGGGGGTGGCTACACCTTC. It yields the protein CASSFTFGGGYTF.

The sample holds a few counts of this clonotype. The chain links TRBV9 to TRBJ1-6; perhaps TRBD1 as D (5 bases). This CDR3 has 14 amino acids. Trimming stripped 1 base from V and 6 bases from J, with 8 bases between. From germline, CDR1 is SGDLS and CDR2 YYNGEE. The CDR3 region is CASSVRQINSPLHF. As DNA, the CDR3 is TGTGCCAGCAGCGTAAGACAGATTAATTCACCCCTCCACTTT.

This sequence joins TRBV12-3 or TRBV12-4 and TRBJ2-7; D gene unclear. CDR3 size: 13 residues. V lost 5 bases, J lost 3 bases, and 11 bases lay in between. The CDR3 spells CASSPTTNYEQYF. CDR3 nucleotide sequence: TGTGCCAGCAGTCCCACCACGAACTACGAGCAGTACTTC.

This clonotype was counted only a few times. The chain uses TRBV6-5 and TRBJ2-5; 8 bases map to TRBD1. CDR3 length equals 16 residues. The V gene's germline CDR1 is MNHEY and CDR2 SVGAGI. The ends lost 0 bases at V and 4 bases at J; junction bases unmatched: 7. The CDR3 loop is CASSYSQGDLGETQYF. DNA for the CDR3: TGTGCCAGCAGTTACTCACAGGGGGACCTAGGAGAGACCCAGTACTTC.

V gene TRBV11-2 combines with J gene TRBJ2-3; weak D call: TRBD2 (6 bases). The germline CDR1 and CDR2 sequences are SGHAT and FQNNGV. Trimming shortened V by 4 bases and J by 4 bases, and 18 bases separated the two germline ends. The CDR3 sequence is 16 residues long. The DNA for the CDR3 is TGTGCCAGCAGCTCTGCGGGAAAAGGTCCATCAGATACGCAGTATTTT. Translation gives CASSSAGKGPSDTQYF.

This clonotype has a handful of counts. This sequence joins TRBV7-8 and TRBJ2-5; maybe TRBD2 (6 bases). Germline CDR1 reads SGHVS; CDR2 reads FQNEAQ. Trimming took off 1 base at V and 4 bases at J, with 13 bases between the two ends. This CDR3 region has 15 residues. Here the CDR3 DNA reads TGTGCCAGCAGCTTAGACCTACTGGGGGGAGAGACCCAGTACTTC. It is translated as CASSLDLLGGETQYF.

This clonotype was seen once. The rearrangement joins TRBV20-1 to TRBJ2-2; D is unclear. The CDR3 length is 13 residues. Germline V lookup: CDR1 DFQATT, CDR2 SNEGSKA (reference sequence). V was trimmed by 5 bases and J by 3 bases, leaving 10 bases between them. CDR3 sequence: CSARLWDTGELFF. The CDR3 DNA is TGCAGTGCTCGCCTATGGGACACCGGGGAGCTGTTTTTT.

Only a few counts were recorded for this clonotype. The chain couples TRBV5-1 to TRBJ2-1; TRBD1 aligns across 7 bases. This CDR3 spans 18 amino acids. Per germline, CDR1 SGHRS and CDR2 YFSETQ. V lost 4 bases, J lost 0 bases, and 13 bases stayed unmatched. CDR3 coding DNA: TGCGCCAGCAGCGCTGCAGGGGGAACGACAAGCTCCTACAATGAGCAGTTCTTC. Protein sequence: CASSAAGGTTSSYNEQFF.

The chain couples TRBV5-1 to TRBJ2-5; D may match TRBD1 or TRBD2 (5 bases each). Trimming took off 3 bases at V and 5 bases at J, with 14 bases between the two ends. The length of the CDR3 is 14 residues. Germline CDR1 and CDR2: SGHRS and YFSETQ. CDR3 amino acids: CASSSWGRGETQYF. The CDR3 DNA is TGCGCCAGCAGCTCTTGGGGGAGAGGGGAGACCCAGTACTTC.

V is TRBV20-1 and J is TRBJ1-5; 9 positions match TRBD1. CDR1 and CDR2 from the germline V gene are DFQATT and SNEGSKA (reference sequence). The CDR3 contains 17 residues. V was pared by 3 bases and J by 0 bases, with 9 bases of the junction left unmatched. This CDR3 reads CSASFRDRAYSNQPQHF. The CDR3 nucleotides are TGCAGTGCTAGTTTTCGGGACAGGGCCTATAGCAATCAGCCCCAGCATTTT.